A selection of T cell receptor beta chains follows, all from one sample in a study of blood T cell repertoires in COVID-19. Produced via immunoSEQ multiplex PCR; TCRdb's table is partial and in-frame only. The table shows around 100,000 clones, with 85% occurring only once. The sequenced material came from peripheral blood. The receptors come from a woman in her 70s with active or convalescent COVID-19. Both conserved end residues are part of each CDR3. Each record gives: J gene, D gene, clone size, V gene, CDR3 protein, CDR3 DNA. A D gene is named only where the DNA matches it firmly. Size values are once, few and many counts, or a class for expanded clones, and some rows have none.

TRBJ2-7,TRBD1,NA,TRBV11-3,CASSERGTTGARYEQYF,TGTGCCAGCAGCGAAAGGGGTACCACAGGGGCACGATACGAGCAGTACTTC
TRBJ2-7,NA,NA,TRBV7-8,CASSLGPSDAYEQYF,TGTGCCAGCAGCTTAGGACCTAGTGACGCATACGAGCAGTACTTC
TRBJ1-1,TRBD1,once,TRBV19,CASRTGTGRTEAFF,TGTGCCAGCAGAACCGGGACAGGGAGGACTGAAGCTTTCTTT
TRBJ2-7,TRBD2,NA,TRBV11-2,CASSLVRGGPEQYF,TGTGCCAGCAGCTTAGTGCGGGGGGGCCCCGAGCAGTACTTC
TRBJ2-4,TRBD1,NA,TRBV9,CASSVAPGQRSDQDRYLAKNIQYF,TGTGCCAGCAGCGTTGCCCCGGGACAGAGATCGGACCAAGATCGTTACCTAGCCAAAAACATTCAGTACTTC
TRBJ1-2,TRBD1,NA,TRBV3-1/TRBV3-2,CASSPGTGRAYGYTF,TGTGCCAGCAGCCCCGGGACAGGGCGAGCCTATGGCTACACCTTC
TRBJ2-7,TRBD1,NA,TRBV28,CASSSLGDRGTSEQYF,TGTGCCAGCAGTTCCCTTGGGGACAGGGGTACCAGCGAGCAGTACTTC
TRBJ1-1,NA,NA,TRBV19,CATRRGSVNTEAFF,TGTGCCACCAGGAGGGGATCGGTGAACACTGAAGCTTTCTTT
TRBJ2-5,NA,NA,TRBV5-1,CASSLDAAQYF,TGCGCCAGCAGCTTGGATGCGGCCCAGTACTTC
TRBJ2-7,TRBD1,NA,TRBV4-1,CASSQDTGRGISYEQYF,TGCGCCAGCAGCCAAGATACAGGCAGGGGGATATCCTACGAGCAGTACTTC
TRBJ1-5,NA,few,TRBV6-4,CASSDSGDQPQHF,TGTGCCAGCAGTGACTCAGGGGATCAGCCCCAGCATTTT
TRBJ1-1,TRBD1,NA,TRBV6-5,CASRGGQGNTEAFF,TGTGCCAGCAGGGGAGGACAGGGGAACACTGAAGCTTTCTTT
TRBJ2-5,TRBD2,once,TRBV2,CASSWTSGSKETQYF,TGTGCCAGCAGTTGGACTAGCGGGAGTAAGGAGACCCAGTACTTC
TRBJ2-7,NA,NA,TRBV11-2,CASSVGAVYEQYF,TGTGCCAGCAGCGTTGGGGCGGTCTACGAGCAGTACTTC
TRBJ2-5,NA,once,TRBV5-4,CASSYLGARQETQYF,TGTGCCAGCAGCTATTTGGGGGCTCGGCAAGAGACCCAGTACTTC
TRBJ1-5,NA,NA,TRBV30,CAWSVRVGGGVQPQHF,TGTGCCTGGAGTGTACGGGTCGGCGGGGGAGTTCAGCCCCAGCATTTT
TRBJ1-1,TRBD1,NA,TRBV24-1,CATSDATGVSEAFF,TGTGCCACCAGTGATGCCACAGGGGTGTCTGAAGCTTTCTTT
TRBJ2-3,TRBD1,few,TRBV3-1/TRBV3-2,CASSQAWTGVDTQYF,TGTGCCAGCAGCCAAGCATGGACAGGGGTTGATACGCAGTATTTT
TRBJ2-3,TRBD2,NA,TRBV11-3,CASSSPRTSGGANTDTQYF,TGTGCCAGCAGCTCCCCTCGGACTAGCGGGGGGGCAAACACAGATACGCAGTATTTT
TRBJ2-3,NA,NA,TRBV9,CASSVSGPSTDTQYF,TGTGCCAGCAGCGTCAGCGGCCCCAGCACAGATACGCAGTATTTT
TRBJ2-3,TRBD2,NA,TRBV30,CAWSPLAGGVPDTQYF,TGTGCCTGGAGTCCTCTAGCGGGAGGGGTCCCAGATACGCAGTATTTT
TRBJ2-5,NA,NA,TRBV12-3/TRBV12-4,CASSFAGQETQYF,TGTGCCAGCAGTTTCGCAGGGCAAGAGACCCAGTACTTC
TRBJ2-7,TRBD1,NA,TRBV27,CASRIQGFGGEQYF,TGTGCCAGCAGGATACAGGGGTTTGGTGGCGAGCAGTACTTC
TRBJ2-2,NA,NA,TRBV2,CASSGSRVTGELFF,TGTGCCAGCAGTGGGAGTCGAGTGACCGGGGAGCTGTTTTTT
TRBJ2-7,NA,NA,TRBV3-1/TRBV3-2,CASSGGGAYEQYF,TGTGCCAGCAGCGGAGGGGGGGCGTACGAGCAGTACTTC
TRBJ2-5,NA,NA,TRBV4-2,CASSPQVQGQETQYF,TGTGCCAGCAGCCCCCAAGTACAGGGTCAAGAGACCCAGTACTTC
TRBJ1-4,NA,few,TRBV5-4,CASSLATGSREKLFF,TGTGCCAGCAGCTTGGCCACCGGGTCGAGGGAAAAACTGTTTTTT
TRBJ1-1,NA,NA,TRBV28,CAATRGTEAFF,TGTGCCGCCACTAGGGGGACTGAAGCTTTCTTT
TRBJ1-2,TRBD1,NA,TRBV12-3/TRBV12-4,CASRPGTVYGYTF,TGTGCCAGCAGGCCTGGGACAGTTTATGGCTACACCTTC
TRBJ1-2,TRBD1,once,TRBV14,CASSYSIFGTGGNYGYTF,TGTGCCAGCAGCTATTCAATTTTCGGGACAGGGGGCAACTATGGCTACACCTTC
TRBJ2-7,TRBD1,NA,TRBV5-1,CASRPGTGPYEQYF,TGCGCCAGCCGCCCCGGGACAGGCCCCTACGAGCAGTACTTC
TRBJ1-5,TRBD1,NA,TRBV11-2,CASSLGPGQGNQPQHF,TGTGCCAGCAGCTTAGGACCGGGACAGGGGAATCAGCCCCAGCATTTT
TRBJ2-3,TRBD2,NA,TRBV2,CASSRLAGGTKSTDTQYF,TGTGCCAGCAGCCGACTAGCGGGAGGGACAAAAAGCACAGATACGCAGTATTTT
TRBJ1-5,TRBD1,NA,TRBV19,CASSMTGDLLWVFYSNQPQHF,TGTGCCAGTAGTATGACAGGGGATCTGCTATGGGTCTTTTATAGCAATCAGCCCCAGCATTTT
TRBJ1-2,NA,NA,TRBV30,CAWTPPRGLGGYTF,TGTGCCTGGACTCCCCCCCGGGGACTAGGTGGCTACACCTTC
TRBJ1-4,NA,NA,TRBV28,CASSGRQANEKLFF,TGTGCCAGCAGCGGTCGTCAGGCTAATGAAAAACTGTTTTTT
TRBJ2-7,TRBD1,NA,TRBV18,CASSPGQGIVEQYF,TGTGCCAGCTCCCCGGGACAGGGGATTGTCGAGCAGTACTTC